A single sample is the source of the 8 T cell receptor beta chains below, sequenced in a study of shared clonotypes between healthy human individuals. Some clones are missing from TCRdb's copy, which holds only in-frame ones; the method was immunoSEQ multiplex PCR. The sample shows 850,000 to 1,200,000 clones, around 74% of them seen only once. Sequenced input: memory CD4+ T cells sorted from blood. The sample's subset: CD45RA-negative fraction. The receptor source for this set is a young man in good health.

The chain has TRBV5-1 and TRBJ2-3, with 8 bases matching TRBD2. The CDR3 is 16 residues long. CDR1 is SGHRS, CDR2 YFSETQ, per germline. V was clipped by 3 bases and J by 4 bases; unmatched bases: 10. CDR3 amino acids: CASSWKSGSESDTQYF. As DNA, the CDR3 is TGCGCCAGCAGCTGGAAGAGCGGGAGTGAATCAGATACGCAGTATTTT.

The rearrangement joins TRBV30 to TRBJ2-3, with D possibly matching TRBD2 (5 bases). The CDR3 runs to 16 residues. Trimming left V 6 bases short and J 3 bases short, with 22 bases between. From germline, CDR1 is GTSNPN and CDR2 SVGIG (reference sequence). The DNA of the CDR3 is TGTGCCTGTTCTTGGGGAGTAGGAGGAGGTACAGATACGCAGTATTTT. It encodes CACSWGVGGGTDTQYF.

The CDR3 DNA reads as TGTGCCAGCAGCTTGATGGGGAGGTCTGGAGCTTTCTTT. Translation: CASSLMGRSGAFF. The chain links TRBV5-8 to TRBJ1-1; D remains ambiguous. Trimming removed 1 base from V and 10 bases from J, with 14 bases in between. The V gene's germline CDR1 is SGHTS and CDR2 YDEGEE. The CDR3 covers 13 residues.

CDR3 amino acids: CASSLAAILRTDTQYF. Written as DNA, the CDR3 is TGCGCCAGCAGCTTGGCCGCTATCCTCCGCACAGATACGCAGTATTTT. The gene calls are TRBV5-1 and TRBJ2-3; D unclear. V lost 0 bases, J lost 1 base, and 12 bases lay in between. This CDR3 spans 16 amino acids. From germline, CDR1 is SGHRS and CDR2 YFSETQ.

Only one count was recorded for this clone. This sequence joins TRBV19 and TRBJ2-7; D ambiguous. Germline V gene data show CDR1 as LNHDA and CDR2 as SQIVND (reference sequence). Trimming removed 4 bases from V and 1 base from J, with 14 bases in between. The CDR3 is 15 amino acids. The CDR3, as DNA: TGTGCCAGTAGTAGAGCAGCCTCCCAGTCCTACGAGCAGTACTTC. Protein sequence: CASSRAASQSYEQYF.

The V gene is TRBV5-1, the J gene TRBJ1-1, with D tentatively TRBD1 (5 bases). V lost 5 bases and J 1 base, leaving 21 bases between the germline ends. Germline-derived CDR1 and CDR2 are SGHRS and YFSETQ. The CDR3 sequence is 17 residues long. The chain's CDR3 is CASSNSGTLGGNTEAFF. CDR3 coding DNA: TGCGCCAGCAGTAATTCAGGCACCCTGGGGGGGAACACTGAAGCTTTCTTT.

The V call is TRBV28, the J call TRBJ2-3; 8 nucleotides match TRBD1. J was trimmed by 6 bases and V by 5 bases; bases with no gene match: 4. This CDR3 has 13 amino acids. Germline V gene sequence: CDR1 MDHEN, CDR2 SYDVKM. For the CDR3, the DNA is TGTGCCAGCAGTCCGGGACAGGAGGATACGCAGTATTTT. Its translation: CASSPGQEDTQYF.

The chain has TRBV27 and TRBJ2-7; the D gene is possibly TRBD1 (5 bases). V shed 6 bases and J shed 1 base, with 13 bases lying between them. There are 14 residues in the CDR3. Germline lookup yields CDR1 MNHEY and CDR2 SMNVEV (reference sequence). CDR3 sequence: CASRRPGISYEQYF. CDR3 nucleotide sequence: TGTGCCAGCAGACGGCCAGGGATTTCCTACGAGCAGTACTTC.